This T cell receptor beta chain was sequenced during a study of T cell responses to AZD1222 COVID-19 vaccine. Generated by immunoSEQ multiplex PCR, the TCRdb table keeps only in-frame clones and is missing some. Of 100,000 to 150,000 clones listed, approximately 84% are singletons. V dropped 5 bases and J dropped 2 bases, with 24 bases sitting between them. This CDR3 spans 18 amino acids. Germline assignment: CDR1 LGHNT and CDR2 FRNRAP. This chain connects TRBV12-5 to TRBJ1-2; D perhaps matches TRBD1 (6 bases). The sequence was obtained from an adult in good health. The specimen comprised peripheral blood, sampled on day 0 of AZD1222 vaccination. The CDR3 DNA reads as TGTGCTAGTGGTCTCACCACAGGGAAGGCGAATCTGAACTATGGCTACACCTTC. This gives the protein CASGLTTGKANLNYGYTF.